The 29 T cell receptor beta chains presented below share a single source sample, sequenced in a study of cytomegalovirus exposure and HLA in healthy donors (dated by TCRdb to between 2016 and 2019). Libraries were constructed by the immunoSEQ multiplex PCR assay. TCRdb stores this immuneACCESS table with in-frame sequences only. Part of the clones is absent; in the studies checked, under half of the shortfall reflects unresolved V genes, and no reason is known for the rest. This sample holds around 250,000 clones; around 90% were observed only once. The ten largest clones represent around 3.1% of the sample. Sequenced input: PBMCs. Receptors originate from a woman under 40 in good health and CMV-seronegative.

The chain combines TRBV28 with TRBJ2-3; TRBD1 agrees at 9 bases. The length of the CDR3 is 15 residues. Unmatched junction bases numbered 3, after V lost 5 bases and J lost 0 bases. Germline CDR1 is MDHEN and CDR2 is SYDVKM. The CDR3 loop reads CASSPDRGSTDTQYF. CDR3 bases: TGTGCCAGCAGTCCGGACAGGGGAAGCACAGATACGCAGTATTTT.

This chain uses TRBV11-3 with TRBJ1-1; D uncertain. Germline V gene data show CDR1 as SGHNT and CDR2 as YENEEA. V shed 4 bases and J shed 1 base, with 7 bases lying between them. This CDR3 is 13 amino acids long. CDR3 protein: CASSSTRNTEAFF. CDR3 DNA sequence: TGTGCCAGCAGCTCCACCCGGAACACTGAAGCTTTCTTT.

This sequence joins TRBV29-1 and TRBJ2-2, with D hard to call. The CDR3 totals 11 residues. Germline assignment: CDR1 SQVTM and CDR2 ANQGSEA. Trimming took off 3 bases at V and 7 bases at J, with 6 bases between the two ends. DNA of the CDR3: TGCAGCGTTGATAATAGCGGGGAGCTGTTTTTT. It translates to CSVDNSGELFF.

The chain carries TRBV11-2 and TRBJ2-7, with TRBD1 matching 9 bases. The CDR3 covers 14 residues. CDR1 SGHAT and CDR2 FQNNGV come from the germline V gene. V gave up 8 bases and J gave up 4 bases; unmatched junction bases: 9. The CDR3 bases are TGTGCCAGCGGGGACAGGGAAGGAGGGTACGAGCAGTACTTC. Protein product: CASGDREGGYEQYF.

The gene calls are TRBV29-1 and TRBJ2-1; 8 nucleotides agree with TRBD2. The CDR3 is 21 amino acids. CDR1 and CDR2 from the germline V gene are SQVTM and ANQGSEA. Unmatched junction bases numbered 25, after V lost 0 bases and J lost 6 bases. DNA of the CDR3: TGCAGCGTTGAAGATCTACCAGGAGGATACCCACGGGAGGGCGAGACCAATGAGCAGTTCTTC. This codes for CSVEDLPGGYPREGETNEQFF.

This clone has a single count. The chain recombines TRBV6-1 with TRBJ2-7; 12 nucleotides match TRBD2. CDR3 length equals 15 residues. CDR1 is MNHNS, CDR2 SASEGT, per germline. The junction had 6 bases not matched to a gene; V was cut back by 6 bases and J by 3 bases. CDR3 in amino acids: CASRRTSGNDYEQYF. In DNA form, the CDR3 reads TGTGCCAGCAGAAGGACTAGCGGGAATGACTACGAGCAGTACTTC.

The V call is TRBV27, the J call TRBJ2-4; D is uncertain. Germline V gene data show CDR1 as MNHEY and CDR2 as SMNVEV (reference sequence). The CDR3 covers 14 residues. V lost 4 bases and J lost 5, with 12 bases in between. The CDR3 region has the DNA TGTGCCAGCAGTTCGGCGGCAGGACAAAACATTCAGTACTTC. This gives the protein CASSSAAGQNIQYF.

V is TRBV5-1 and J is TRBJ2-7; TRBD1 matches at 9 bases. The germline V gene has CDR1 SGHRS and CDR2 YFSETQ. The CDR3 is 15 residues long. Trimming at V came to 0 bases and at J to 2 bases, leaving 3 bases not matched to a gene. CDR3 bases: TGCGCCAGCAGCTTGGAGGGACAGGGCCCCTACGAGCAGTACTTC. This sequence encodes CASSLEGQGPYEQYF.

The chain uses TRBV7-8 and TRBJ2-7, with D possibly being TRBD2 (6 bases). Germline CDR1 and CDR2: SGHVS and FQNEAQ. V dropped 5 bases and J dropped 0 bases, with 17 bases sitting between them. CDR3 length equals 16 residues. The DNA for the CDR3 is TGTGCCAGCAGCCGGACCCCAGCGGGTCGCTCCTACGAGCAGTACTTC. Amino acids: CASSRTPAGRSYEQYF.

V gene TRBV27 combines with J gene TRBJ2-7; D is unclear. CDR3 size: 14 residues. Germline CDR1 is MNHEY and CDR2 is SMNVEV (reference sequence). Trimming removed 3 bases at V and 2 bases at J, with 11 bases between. CDR3 in amino acids: CASSLYGEAYEQYF. DNA for the CDR3: TGTGCCAGCAGTTTGTACGGTGAGGCCTACGAGCAGTACTTC.

The chain is built from TRBV7-2 and TRBJ1-1; D gene uncertain. The CDR3 runs to 14 residues. Between the trimmed V and J ends, which lost 5 bases and 5 bases, there was a span of 15 bases. Per the germline V gene, CDR1 is SGHTA and CDR2 is FQGNSA. This CDR3 reads CASSPSVIWTEAFF. In DNA, the CDR3 is TGTGCCAGCAGCCCGTCGGTAATTTGGACTGAAGCTTTCTTT.

This chain connects TRBV5-4 to TRBJ2-1, with 9 bases matching TRBD2. The CDR3 sequence is 15 residues long. V lost 4 bases to trimming and J lost 4 bases; unmatched junction nucleotides: 6. Per the germline V gene, CDR1 is SGHNT and CDR2 is YYREEE (reference sequence). CDR3 DNA: TGTGCCAGCAGCGGAGGACTAGCGTTTTACAATGAGCAGTTCTTC. This codes for CASSGGLAFYNEQFF.

V is TRBV28 and J is TRBJ2-1; 7 bases align to TRBD2. This CDR3 is built from 16 residues. J was trimmed by 8 bases and V by 1 base; bases with no gene match: 11. Germline-derived CDR1 and CDR2 are MDHEN and SYDVKM. The CDR3, as DNA: TGTGCCAGCAGTTTATACGGGGGAGGGCCTCTCCATGAGCAGTTCTTC. This sequence encodes CASSLYGGGPLHEQFF.

V is TRBV18 and J is TRBJ2-7; 8 nucleotides match TRBD1. V lost 5 bases to trimming and J lost 0 bases; unmatched junction nucleotides: 3. The CDR3 extends over 14 amino acids. Germline V CDR1 and CDR2: KGHSH, LQKENI. CDR3 DNA sequence: TGTGCCAGCTCAGACAGGGGTTCCTCCTACGAGCAGTACTTC. Translation: CASSDRGSSYEQYF.

The count of this clone is one. The V and J genes are TRBV7-2 and TRBJ2-5, with D possibly matching TRBD2 (6 bases). The CDR3 consists of 16 residues. Germline V gene data show CDR1 as SGHTA and CDR2 as FQGNSA. V lost 0 bases, J lost 7 bases, and 18 bases lay in between. This CDR3 reads CASSLAQLREGGTQYF. The CDR3, as DNA: TGTGCCAGCAGCTTAGCTCAGCTCCGAGAGGGAGGGACCCAGTACTTC.

This clone has a handful of counts. This chain connects TRBV4-1 to TRBJ2-2; 13 nucleotides align to TRBD2. From germline, CDR1 is MGHRA and CDR2 YSYEKL. The V segment lost 0 bases and the J segment 7 bases; nucleotides outside the gene matches: 8. This CDR3 spans 18 amino acids. DNA of the CDR3: TGCGCCAGCAGCCAAGACCGGACTAGCGGGAGATGGGACGGGGAGCTGTTTTTT. This translates into CASSQDRTSGRWDGELFF.

The chain is built from TRBV19 and TRBJ1-1; TRBD1 might be the D (5 bases). Per germline, CDR1 LNHDA and CDR2 SQIVND (reference sequence). The CDR3 sequence is 14 residues long. Trimming stripped 5 bases from V and 0 bases from J, with 10 bases between. CDR3 region: CASSSRALNTEAFF. CDR3 nucleotide sequence: TGTGCCAGTAGTTCCAGGGCGCTGAACACTGAAGCTTTCTTT. The complete variable domain, with remaining parts taken from reference TRBV19 and TRBJ1-1, reads DGGITQSPKYLFRKEGQNVTLSCEQNLNHDAMYWYRQDPGQGLRLIYYSQIVNDFQKGDIAEGYSVSREKKESFPLTVTSAQKNPTAFYLCASSSRALNTEAFFGQGTRLTVV.

The chain links TRBV30 to TRBJ2-1; 7 nucleotides match TRBD2. This CDR3 is 17 amino acids long. The germline V gene has CDR1 GTSNPN and CDR2 SVGIG (reference sequence). With V trimmed by 0 bases and J by 4 bases, 12 bases remained unmatched. The CDR3 sequence is CAWSVLGGTGGYNEQFF. The DNA of the CDR3 is TGTGCCTGGAGTGTACTCGGGGGGACCGGGGGATACAATGAGCAGTTCTTC. Complete variable domain (other parts from reference TRBV30 and TRBJ2-1): SQTIHQWPATLVQPVGSPLSLECTVEGTSNPNLYWYRQAAGRGLQLLFYSVGIGQISSEVPQNLSASRPQDRQFILSSKKLLLSDSGFYLCAWSVLGGTGGYNEQFFGPGTRLTVL.

The V gene is TRBV9, the J gene TRBJ2-1; TRBD2 might be the D (6 bases). Between the trimmed V and J ends, which lost 0 bases and 5 bases, there was a span of 12 bases. Germline V gives CDR1 SGDLS, CDR2 YYNGEE. CDR3 size: 15 residues. The CDR3 loop is CASSVGASADNEQFF. The CDR3 nucleotides are TGTGCCAGCAGCGTAGGGGCTAGCGCAGACAATGAGCAGTTCTTC.

This CDR3 is CASSLGVAGLRNEQFF. CDR3 nucleotide sequence: TGCGCCAGCAGCTTGGGGGTAGCGGGACTACGCAATGAGCAGTTCTTC. V gene TRBV5-1 combines with J gene TRBJ2-1, with 8 bases lining up with TRBD2. Looked up from germline, CDR1 is SGHRS and CDR2 is YFSETQ. CDR3 length: 16 residues. V shed 0 bases, J shed 6 bases, and the junction held 8 bases outside the gene matches. The full variable domain, in which reference TRBV5-1 and TRBJ2-1 provide the parts outside the CDR3, is KAGVTQTPRYLIKTRGQQVTLSCSPISGHRSVSWYQQTPGQGLQFLFEYFSETQRNKGNFPGRFSGRQFSNSRSEMNVSTLELGDSALYLCASSLGVAGLRNEQFFGPGTRLTVL.

V gene TRBV9 combines with J gene TRBJ2-6; D ambiguous. The CDR3 loop spans 14 amino acids. The V end lost 5 bases, the J end lost 4 bases, and 10 bases lay between the germline ends. CDR1 and CDR2 (germline): SGDLS, YYNGEE. The CDR3 nucleotides read TGTGCCAGCAGAGAAGACGCGGGGGCCAACGTCCTGACTTTC. As protein: CASREDAGANVLTF.

V and J are TRBV4-3 and TRBJ2-7; no reliable D call. The CDR3 length is 14 residues. V lost 0 bases and J lost 3, with 9 bases in between. Germline V gene sequence: CDR1 LGHNA, CDR2 YSLEER. The CDR3 protein is CASSQDPDIYEQYF. CDR3 nucleotide sequence: TGCGCCAGCAGCCAAGATCCTGACATCTACGAGCAGTACTTC.

V and J are TRBV7-2 and TRBJ2-5; D is perhaps TRBD1 or TRBD2 (5 bases each). CDR3 size: 14 residues. Germline CDR1 reads SGHTA; CDR2 reads FQGNSA. V lost 6 bases and J 5 bases, leaving 16 bases between the germline ends. The chain's CDR3 is CASSPTGTSETQYF. In nucleotides, the CDR3 is TGTGCCAGCAGTCCGACCGGGACGTCGGAGACCCAGTACTTC. Supplemented by reference TRBV7-2 and TRBJ2-5, the full variable domain reads GAGVSQSPSNKVTEKGKDVELRCDPISGHTALYWYRQSLGQGLEFLIYFQGNSAPDKSGLPSDRFSAERTGGSVSTLTIQRTQQEDSAVYLCASSPTGTSETQYFGPGTRLLVL.

The genes are TRBV11-2 and TRBJ1-4, with D perhaps TRBD1 (5 bases). V was shortened by 6 bases and J by 9 bases, with 20 bases between the two germline ends. CDR1 and CDR2 (germline): SGHAT, FQNNGV. The CDR3 has 15 amino acids. The CDR3 region has the DNA TGTGCCAGCAGGGACACCGGGACGGGTGCTCAAAAACTGTTTTTT. This gives the protein CASRDTGTGAQKLFF.

On this clone itself: The sample carries other DNA sequences with the same CDR3. The rearrangement uses TRBV9 and TRBJ1-1; D is undetermined. The length of the CDR3 is 13 residues. V dropped 0 bases and J dropped 4 bases, with 7 bases sitting between them. Germline V gene sequence: CDR1 SGDLS, CDR2 YYNGEE. This chain's CDR3 is CASSVGGSTEAFF. The CDR3 nucleotides are TGTGCCAGCAGCGTAGGAGGAAGCACTGAAGCTTTCTTT.

The chain uses TRBV5-6 and TRBJ2-3; D is unresolved. The CDR3 spans 12 residues. Trimming shortened V by 4 bases and J by 7 bases, and 10 bases separated the two germline ends. The germline CDR1 and CDR2 sequences are SGHDT and YYEEEE. The CDR3 sequence: CASSMEEHTQYF. The DNA of the CDR3 is TGTGCCAGCAGCATGGAAGAACATACGCAGTATTTT.

V and J are TRBV5-6 and TRBJ2-1, with 10 positions matching TRBD1. Germline CDR1 is SGHDT and CDR2 is YYEEEE. The length of the CDR3 is 15 residues. V was clipped by 4 bases and J by 5 bases; unmatched bases: 6. CDR3 sequence reads: CASSLPGQGHNEQFF. The CDR3, as DNA: TGTGCCAGCAGCCTGCCGGGACAGGGGCACAATGAGCAGTTCTTC. Complete variable domain (other parts from reference TRBV5-6 and TRBJ2-1): DAGVTQSPTHLIKTRGQQVTLRCSPKSGHDTVSWYQQALGQGPQFIFQYYEEEERQRGNFPDRFSGHQFPNYSSELNVNALLLGDSALYLCASSLPGQGHNEQFFGPGTRLTVL.

The chain is built from TRBV11-2 and TRBJ2-7; 11 bases match TRBD2. J was trimmed by 0 bases and V by 3 bases; bases with no gene match: 1. From germline, CDR1 is SGHAT and CDR2 FQNNGV. CDR3 length equals 15 residues. CDR3 bases: TGTGCCAGCAGCTTTGGGACTAGCGGCTCCTACGAGCAGTACTTC. Its protein product is CASSFGTSGSYEQYF.

The gene calls are TRBV25-1 and TRBJ2-3; 8 bases are a match to TRBD2. The J segment lost 1 base and the V segment lost 3 bases, leaving 3 bases of the junction unmatched. This CDR3 comprises 15 residues. CDR1 and CDR2 from the germline V gene are MGHDK and SYGVNS. CDR3 DNA: TGTGCCAGCAGTGATCGAGCGGGGGGCACAGATACGCAGTATTTT. The encoded protein is CASSDRAGGTDTQYF.